This section outlines one T cell receptor beta chain sequence together with its context. Its specificity is not known. This entry is derived from a study of T cell repertoires in cytomegalovirus infection. Per germline, CDR1 SGHNT and CDR2 YYREEE (reference sequence). This CDR3 has 18 amino acids. The trim removed 4 bases at V and 8 bases at J, leaving 20 bases unmatched. Via MiXCR, TCRdb re-called the reads, giving one row per CDR3 protein. This sample has approximately 500,000 distinct CDR3 sequences, with around 27% found just once. Study-level findings and limits: In two of eight donors, the top clonotype was HLA-C-restricted CMV-specific.

The rearrangement joins TRBV5-4 to TRBJ2-1; TRBD2 agrees at 8 bases. The receptor was derived from a human donor in good health (CMV status not recorded). Some clones in this sample may be carry-over from other donors' samples. Sequenced sample: PBMCs. CDR3 DNA: TGTGCCAGCAGCCGTCCAGGGTCGGCTAGCGGGTACCTTGATGAGCAGTTCTTC. Translated, it gives CASSRPGSASGYLDEQFF.